The rows below give T cell receptor beta chains drawn from one sample of a study of Graves' ophthalmopathy and Graves' hyperthyroidism. TCRdb called the multiplex PCR reads again in MiXCR, with one record for every CDR3 protein. The data show hundreds of thousands of distinct CDR3 sequences, about 24% seen once. Material for sequencing was peripheral blood. The receptors originated from a woman in her late teens or twenties with stable Graves' hyperthyroidism. Some clones in this sample may be carry-over from other donors' samples. CDR3s include the opening cysteine and the closing phenylalanine or tryptophan. Fields, in order: J gene, V gene, clone size, CDR3 length, D gene, CDR3 protein, CDR3 DNA. D genes are given only for firm matches. Size tells how often a clone was seen (once, few, many) or the class of an expanded clone, and some rows leave it out.

J: TRBJ2-7
V: TRBV11-2
size: many
length: 14
D: NA
CDR3: CASSYPDGLYEQYF
DNA: TGTGCCAGCAGCTACCCGGACGGCCTCTACGAGCAGTACTTC

J: TRBJ1-2
V: TRBV12-3/TRBV12-4
size: many
length: 14
D: NA
CDR3: CASSTHVSLDGYTF
DNA: TGTGCCAGCAGCACCCACGTTAGCCTAGATGGCTACACCTTC

J: TRBJ2-5
V: TRBV25-1
size: NA
length: 16
D: TRBD2
CDR3: CASSELGAGGQETQYF
DNA: TGTGCCAGCAGTGAACTCGGAGCGGGGGGGCAAGAGACCCAGTACTTC

J: TRBJ2-7
V: TRBV6-5
size: NA
length: 13
D: NA
CDR3: CASSYVPAYDQYF
DNA: TGTGCCAGCAGTTATGTCCCGGCGTACGATCAGTACTTC

J: TRBJ2-5
V: TRBV10-3
size: few
length: 11
D: NA
CDR3: CAIRQQETQYF
DNA: TGTGCCATCAGGCAGCAAGAGACCCAGTACTTC

J: TRBJ2-5
V: TRBV5-1
size: many
length: 15
D: NA
CDR3: CASSLLGAIGETQYF
DNA: TGCGCCAGCAGCTTGCTGGGGGCGATCGGGGAGACCCAGTACTTC

J: TRBJ2-7
V: TRBV6-2/TRBV6-3
size: many
length: 19
D: NA
CDR3: CASSYSPGAYRLSSYEQYF
DNA: TGTGCCAGCAGTTACTCGCCCGGGGCCTACCGTCTTAGCTCCTACGAGCAGTACTTC

J: TRBJ1-6
V: TRBV30
size: NA
length: 14
D: TRBD1
CDR3: CAWSLGQGNSPLHF
DNA: TGTGCCTGGAGTCTGGGACAGGGGAATTCACCCCTCCACTTT

J: TRBJ2-7
V: TRBV6-2/TRBV6-3
size: many
length: 14
D: NA
CDR3: CASSYGGTHYEQYF
DNA: TGTGCCAGCAGTTACGGGGGGACACACTACGAGCAGTACTTC

J: TRBJ1-3
V: TRBV29-1
size: many
length: 16
D: TRBD1
CDR3: CSVEMAGQGNGNTIYF
DNA: TGCAGCGTTGAGATGGCTGGACAGGGAAATGGAAACACCATATATTTT

J: TRBJ1-2
V: TRBV7-2
size: few
length: 15
D: TRBD1
CDR3: CASSFRDRRDYGYTF
DNA: TGTGCCAGCAGCTTCCGGGACAGGAGGGACTATGGCTACACCTTC

J: TRBJ1-5
V: TRBV6-2/TRBV6-3
size: NA
length: 14
D: NA
CDR3: CASSYVSSNQPQHF
DNA: TGTGCCAGCAGTTACGTGAGCAGCAATCAGCCCCAGCATTTT

J: TRBJ2-7
V: TRBV4-1
size: few
length: 17
D: NA
CDR3: CASSQAVGGGGSYEQYF
DNA: TGCGCCAGCAGCCAAGCAGTGGGAGGGGGGGGATCCTACGAGCAGTACTTC

J: TRBJ1-1
V: TRBV6-5
size: many
length: 14
D: NA
CDR3: CASTSRTGNTEAFF
DNA: TGTGCCAGCACTTCGCGGACTGGGAACACTGAAGCTTTCTTT

J: TRBJ1-2
V: TRBV7-2
size: many
length: 14
D: TRBD1
CDR3: CASSWGTGPYGYTF
DNA: TGTGCCAGCAGCTGGGGGACAGGGCCCTATGGCTACACCTTC

J: TRBJ1-5
V: TRBV28
size: once
length: 15
D: NA
CDR3: CASAAPLGPLKPQHF
DNA: TGTGCCAGCGCCGCCCCCCTAGGGCCCCTGAAGCCCCAGCATTTT

J: TRBJ1-2
V: TRBV20-1
size: once
length: 13
D: NA
CDR3: CSASLTGGHGYTF
DNA: TGCAGTGCTAGTCTGACAGGAGGCCATGGCTACACCTTC

J: TRBJ2-5
V: TRBV11-2
size: many
length: 17
D: TRBD1
CDR3: CASSTPPGTGRQETQYF
DNA: TGTGCCAGCAGCACCCCGCCGGGGACAGGGAGGCAAGAGACCCAGTACTTC

J: TRBJ1-1
V: TRBV20-1
size: many
length: 14
D: TRBD1
CDR3: CSARGGAPNTEAFF
DNA: TGCAGTGCCAGGGGGGGGGCACCCAACACTGAAGCTTTCTTT

J: TRBJ2-7
V: TRBV6-5
size: many
length: 16
D: NA
CDR3: CASSYSMGQNSYEQYF
DNA: TGTGCCAGCAGTTACTCGATGGGACAAAATTCCTACGAGCAGTACTTC

J: TRBJ1-5
V: TRBV6-1
size: many
length: 15
D: NA
CDR3: CASSEGQPVGQPQHF
DNA: TGTGCCAGCAGTGAGGGACAACCCGTGGGTCAGCCCCAGCATTTT

J: TRBJ1-2
V: TRBV2
size: many
length: 13
D: TRBD1
CDR3: CASSVQGEYGYTF
DNA: TGTGCCAGCAGCGTACAGGGGGAATATGGCTACACCTTC

J: TRBJ1-6
V: TRBV2
size: many
length: 15
D: NA
CDR3: CASSVGDPRNSPLHF
DNA: TGTGCCAGCAGTGTGGGCGACCCGCGAAATTCACCCCTCCACTTT

J: TRBJ1-2
V: TRBV7-2
size: many
length: 15
D: NA
CDR3: CASSRELLWNYGYTF
DNA: TGTGCCAGCAGTCGCGAGCTTTTATGGAACTATGGCTACACCTTC

J: TRBJ2-4
V: TRBV2
size: NA
length: 14
D: TRBD2
CDR3: CASSMTSFKNIQYF
DNA: TGTGCCAGCTCGATGACTAGCTTCAAAAACATTCAGTACTTC

J: TRBJ1-2
V: TRBV12-5
size: few
length: 16
D: NA
CDR3: CASGLPTGTRNYGYTF
DNA: TGTGCTAGTGGTTTGCCTACAGGGACACGGAACTATGGCTACACCTTC

J: TRBJ2-6
V: TRBV2
size: NA
length: 15
D: NA
CDR3: CASSETGSGANVLTF
DNA: TGTGCCAGCAGTGAAACAGGGTCCGGGGCCAACGTCCTGACTTTC

J: TRBJ1-6
V: TRBV20-1
size: NA
length: 16
D: TRBD1
CDR3: CSARDRGQVYNSPLHF
DNA: TGCAGTGCTAGAGACAGGGGGCAAGTCTATAATTCACCCCTCCACTTT

J: TRBJ1-2
V: TRBV10-1
size: few
length: 13
D: TRBD1
CDR3: CASSAGQAYGYTF
DNA: TGCGCCAGCAGTGCGGGACAGGCCTATGGCTACACCTTC

J: TRBJ1-2
V: TRBV4-1
size: NA
length: 15
D: NA
CDR3: CASSQDRPGVYGYTF
DNA: TGCGCCAGCAGCCAAGATCGCCCCGGGGTCTATGGCTACACCTTC

J: TRBJ1-1
V: TRBV28
size: few
length: 13
D: NA
CDR3: CAGSFWDGTEAFF
DNA: TGTGCCGGCAGTTTCTGGGATGGCACTGAAGCTTTCTTT

J: TRBJ1-2
V: TRBV20-1
size: many
length: 15
D: NA
CDR3: CSARGVRYLDYGYTF
DNA: TGCAGTGCTAGGGGGGTACGATATTTGGACTATGGCTACACCTTC

J: TRBJ1-1
V: TRBV5-4
size: few
length: 15
D: NA
CDR3: CASSYRQVKATEAFF
DNA: TGTGCCAGCAGCTACCGACAGGTGAAGGCCACTGAAGCTTTCTTT

J: TRBJ2-2
V: TRBV7-9
size: many
length: 15
D: NA
CDR3: CASSLAPRGTGELFF
DNA: TGTGCCAGCAGCTTAGCCCCCAGAGGAACCGGGGAGCTGTTTTTT

J: TRBJ2-7
V: TRBV19
size: many
length: 15
D: NA
CDR3: CASSIVQGGNYEQYF
DNA: TGTGCCAGTAGTATAGTTCAGGGTGGAAACTACGAGCAGTACTTC

J: TRBJ2-4
V: TRBV12-3/TRBV12-4
size: NA
length: 17
D: NA
CDR3: CASSFSPGVQTLNIQYF
DNA: TGTGCCAGCAGTTTTTCCCCCGGGGTACAGACGTTAAACATTCAGTACTTC

J: TRBJ1-2
V: TRBV12-3/TRBV12-4
size: many
length: 15
D: TRBD1
CDR3: CASSLSPTGDYGYTF
DNA: TGTGCCAGCAGTTTATCCCCTACAGGGGACTATGGCTACACCTTC